The present T cell receptor beta chain was sequenced within a study of control samples from healthy donors and cancer patients. Method: immunoSEQ multiplex PCR; TCRdb's copy keeps in-frame clones and lacks some. Among 140,000 to 150,000 clones listed, 89% were seen once. This TCR derives from a young man in good health. Material: blood.

The CDR3 DNA reads as TGTGCCAGCAGTGACCAGGGTTTTCCCTATGGCTACACCTTC. Amino acid sequence: CASSDQGFPYGYTF. V gene TRBV25-1 combines with J gene TRBJ1-2, with a weak D call TRBD1 (5 bases). CDR3 length: 14 amino acids. V lost 3 bases, J lost 4 bases, and 12 bases lay in between. Germline V gene sequence: CDR1 MGHDK, CDR2 SYGVNS.